This T cell receptor (beta chain) came from a study of blood T cell repertoires in COVID-19. The CDR3 runs to 12 residues. Germline V gene data show CDR1 as SNHLY and CDR2 as FYNNEI. V lost 8 bases, J lost 5 bases, and 13 bases lay in between. This clone was detected only once. The assay was immunoSEQ multiplex PCR, and TCRdb's table has in-frame clones only and misses some. Altogether about 220,000 clones are present, 82% being singletons, with the ten largest covering roughly 3.5%. The rearrangement joins TRBV2 to TRBJ2-7, with D maybe TRBD2 (5 bases). The sample taken for sequencing was PBMCs or T cells enriched from blood (not recorded which). The receptor was derived from a woman aged 55-69 years who had recovered from COVID-19. This chain's CDR3 is CASLTGSNEQYF. Here the CDR3 DNA reads TGTGCCAGCCTTACGGGGTCCAACGAGCAGTACTTC.